Listed here is a single TCR beta chain. No antigen is known for it. These data originate in a study of radiotherapy plus CTLA-4 blockade in lung cancer. On the study more broadly: Across the patients, objective responses occurred in approximately 20%, and disease control in roughly 31%.

The protocol was immunoSEQ multiplex PCR, while the TCRdb copy is restricted to in-frame clones and leaves out a portion. The repertoire holds more than 90,000 clones, with about four fifths as singletons. Germline values: CDR1 SNHLY, CDR2 FYNNEI. CDR3 length equals 15 residues. After removal of 6 bases from V and 0 bases from J, the junction contained 3 bases not matched to a gene. Study-wide results and limits: Radiotherapy was combined with ipilimumab, and tumor-derived TCR clones then expanded in blood.

Focal radiation was given together with CTLA-4 blockade (ipilimumab) to patients with chemo-refractory metastatic non-small-cell lung cancer. The receptor comes from a human donor with non-small cell lung cancer who had a partial response to radiotherapy plus ipilimumab. The specimen comprised peripheral blood, sampled from a patient treated with radiotherapy plus ipilimumab. The V gene is TRBV2, the J gene TRBJ1-5; 9 bases fit TRBD1. The CDR3 is CASRGTGTSNQPQHF. The DNA of the CDR3 is TGTGCCAGCAGGGGGACAGGGACTAGCAATCAGCCCCAGCATTTT.